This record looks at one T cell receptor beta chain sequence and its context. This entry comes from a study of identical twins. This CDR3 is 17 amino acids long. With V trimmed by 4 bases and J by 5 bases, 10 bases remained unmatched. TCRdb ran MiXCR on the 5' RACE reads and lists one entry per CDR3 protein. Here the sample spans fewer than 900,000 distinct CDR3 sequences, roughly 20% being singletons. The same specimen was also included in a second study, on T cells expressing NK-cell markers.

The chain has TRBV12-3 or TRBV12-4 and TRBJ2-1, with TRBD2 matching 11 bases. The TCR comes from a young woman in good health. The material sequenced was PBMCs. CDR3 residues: CASSSRTTSGIDNEQFF. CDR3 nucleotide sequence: TGTGCCAGCAGTTCGCGAACGACTAGCGGGATAGACAATGAGCAGTTCTTC.